This entry describes one T cell receptor beta chain. This record belongs to a study of blood T cells in healthy people across ages. Sample-barcoded 5' priming and a J-beta primer mix drove a second PCR of about 6 to 12 cycles. TCRdb reprocessed the 5' RACE reads via MiXCR and lists one record per CDR3 protein. Of about 1,600,000 distinct CDR3 sequences listed, about 40% were seen once; the top ten hold 7% to 9.5%. The germline CDR1 and CDR2 sequences are SGHVS and FQNEAQ. This CDR3 is built from 15 residues. Trimming took 5 bases from V and 4 from J, leaving 16 bases between them. The source material was blood. The TCR originated in a woman under 30 in good health. V gene TRBV7-8 combines with J gene TRBJ2-3, with a tentative D call TRBD2 (6 bases). Here the CDR3 DNA reads TGTGCCAGCAGCCAACTTAGCGGTGGGGCAGATACGCAGTATTTT. Its translation is CASSQLSGGADTQYF.